The rows below give T cell receptor beta chains drawn from one sample of a study of shared clonotypes between healthy human individuals. Assay used: immunoSEQ multiplex PCR; TCRdb lists only in-frame clones, some missing. The sample has a few million clones, 85% to 95% seen once. The material sequenced was naive CD4+ T cells sorted from blood. These receptors all stem from a man in his late teens or twenties in good health. Both conserved end residues are part of each CDR3. A D gene is named only where the DNA matches it firmly. Only part of the rows carry a size: once, few, many, or a class if the clone is expanded.

>.|.|TRBJ1-1|TRBV30
CAWSRGGYEAFF
TGTGCCTGGAGCCGTGGAGGATATGAAGCTTTCTTT
>.|.|TRBJ2-2|TRBV7-8
CASSSHAEITYTGELFF
TGTGCCAGCAGCTCCCATGCGGAAATTACTTACACCGGGGAGCTGTTTTTT
>.|.|TRBJ1-4|TRBV2
CASRYPDQGKLFF
TGTGCCAGCAGGTATCCAGACCAAGGGAAACTGTTTTTT
>few|.|TRBJ1-1|TRBV14
CASSQANRDEAFF
TGTGCCAGCAGCCAGGCCAATAGGGATGAAGCTTTCTTT
>.|TRBD2|TRBJ2-7|TRBV6-6
CATQVGGLESSYEQYF
TGTGCCACCCAGGTCGGGGGACTAGAGTCCTCCTACGAGCAGTACTTC
>.|TRBD1|TRBJ2-7|TRBV5-6
CASSRQGVSYEQYF
TGTGCCAGCAGCCGCCAGGGGGTCAGCTACGAGCAGTACTTC
>.|TRBD2|TRBJ2-1|TRBV7-6
CASSSRTSGRVEPYNEQFF
TGTGCCAGCAGCTCGAGGACTAGCGGGAGGGTTGAACCCTACAATGAGCAGTTCTTC
>.|TRBD2|TRBJ2-7|TRBV7-2
CASSLGSGRVSEQYF
TGTGCCAGCAGCTTAGGTAGCGGGAGGGTGAGCGAGCAGTACTTC
>.|.|TRBJ2-1|TRBV6-1
CASSDTRNEQFF
TGTGCCAGCAGTGATACGAGAAATGAGCAGTTCTTC
>once|.|TRBJ2-5|TRBV18
CASSPTQPGQETQYF
TGTGCCAGCTCACCCACTCAACCAGGGCAAGAGACCCAGTACTTC
>.|.|TRBJ1-2|TRBV18
CASSPETASSTYGYTF
TGTGCCAGCTCACCAGAGACAGCTTCATCCACTTATGGCTACACCTTC
>once|.|TRBJ1-2|TRBV10-2
CASSESRIGRIYGYTF
TGCGCCAGCAGTGAGTCACGAATCGGGCGGATCTATGGCTACACCTTC
>.|.|TRBJ2-7|TRBV5-1
CASSLRADYEQYF
TGCGCCAGCAGCTTGAGGGCAGACTACGAGCAGTACTTC
>.|.|TRBJ1-5|TRBV7-2
CASSGTTYNQPQHF
TGTGCCAGCAGCGGGACAACATACAATCAGCCCCAGCATTTT
>.|.|TRBJ2-7|TRBV6-6
CASRTAGEQYF
TGTGCCAGCAGGACAGCAGGCGAGCAGTACTTC
>.|.|TRBJ2-1|TRBV20-1
CSLGGEQFF
TGCAGCCTTGGGGGTGAGCAGTTCTTC
>.|.|TRBJ2-7|TRBV18
CASSPASSYEQYF
TGTGCCAGCTCACCGGCTAGTTCTTACGAGCAGTACTTC
>.|TRBD1|TRBJ1-6|TRBV28
CASTGTGPSPLHF
TGTGCCAGCACTGGGACAGGGCCGTCACCCCTCCACTTT
>few|.|TRBJ1-1|TRBV7-2
CASSEQGGNTEAFF
TGTGCCAGCAGCGAACAGGGAGGGAACACTGAAGCTTTCTTT
>.|.|TRBJ1-4|TRBV14
CASSPNGGNEEKLFF
TGTGCCAGCAGCCCCAACGGGGGGAATGAGGAAAAACTGTTTTTT
>.|TRBD1|TRBJ2-5|TRBV7-2
CASSRGQGMETQYF
TGTGCCAGCAGCCGGGGACAGGGGATGGAGACCCAGTACTTC
>.|TRBD2|TRBJ2-3|TRBV27
CASSLRRGGTDTQYF
TGTGCCAGCAGTTTAAGGCGGGGGGGCACAGATACGCAGTATTTT
>.|TRBD2|TRBJ2-1|TRBV7-2
CASSLRGKVAGGLLNEQFF
TGTGCCAGCAGCTTAAGGGGGAAGGTAGCGGGAGGACTCCTCAATGAGCAGTTCTTC
>.|TRBD1|TRBJ2-1|TRBV6-1
CASSVTGGSYNEQFF
TGTGCCAGCAGTGTTACAGGGGGCTCCTACAATGAGCAGTTCTTC
>.|TRBD2|TRBJ2-4|TRBV2
CASSRYVSGGENIQYF
TGTGCCAGCAGCCGATATGTTAGCGGGGGAGAAAACATTCAGTACTTC
>.|TRBD1|TRBJ2-1|TRBV10-3
CAISDTPTGSTDNEQFF
TGTGCCATCAGTGACACCCCGACAGGGAGCACGGACAATGAGCAGTTCTTC
>once|.|TRBJ2-2|TRBV19
CASSIGGNGELFF
TGTGCCAGTAGTATAGGGGGCAACGGGGAGCTGTTTTTT
>.|TRBD2|TRBJ2-1|TRBV18
CASSVGRSYNEQFF
TGTGCCAGCTCGGTCGGGAGGTCCTACAATGAGCAGTTCTTC
>.|.|TRBJ2-2|TRBV25-1
CASSSGANTGELFF
TGTGCCAGCAGTTCTGGGGCGAACACCGGGGAGCTGTTTTTT
>.|TRBD1|TRBJ1-4|TRBV5-6
CASSSGTGLTTNEKLFF
TGTGCCAGCAGCTCGGGGACAGGCTTGACAACTAATGAAAAACTGTTTTTT
>.|.|TRBJ1-4|TRBV30
CAWRENPGHTNEKLFF
TGTGCCTGGAGAGAAAACCCGGGACACACTAATGAAAAACTGTTTTTT